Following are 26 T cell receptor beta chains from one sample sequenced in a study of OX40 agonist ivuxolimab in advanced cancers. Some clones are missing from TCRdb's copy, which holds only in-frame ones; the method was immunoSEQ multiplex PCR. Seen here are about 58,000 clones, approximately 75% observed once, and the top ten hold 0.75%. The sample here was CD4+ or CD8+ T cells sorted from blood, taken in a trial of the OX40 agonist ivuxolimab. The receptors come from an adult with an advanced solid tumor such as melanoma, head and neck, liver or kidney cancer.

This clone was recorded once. The CDR3 DNA reads as TGTGCCAGCAGCCTATATTCGGCGGACAGTGAGCAGTTCTTC. Its translation is CASSLYSADSEQFF. This chain joins TRBV7-3 and TRBJ2-1; D is perhaps TRBD1 (6 bases). Germline assignment: CDR1 SGHTA and CDR2 FQGTGA. The CDR3 is 14 residues long. Trimming took 5 bases from V and 9 from J, leaving 17 bases between them. Complete variable domain (other parts from reference TRBV7-3 and TRBJ2-1): GAGVSQTPSNKVTEKGKYVELRCDPISGHTALYWYRQSLGQGPEFLIYFQGTGAADDSGLPNDRFFAVRPEGSVSTLKIQRTERGDSAVYLCASSLYSADSEQFFGPGTRLTVL.

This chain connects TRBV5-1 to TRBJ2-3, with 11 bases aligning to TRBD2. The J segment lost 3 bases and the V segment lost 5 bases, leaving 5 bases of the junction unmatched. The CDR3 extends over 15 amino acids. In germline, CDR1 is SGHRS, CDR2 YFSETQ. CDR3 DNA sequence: TGCGCCAGCAGTTTTGGGACTAGCGGAACAGATACGCAGTATTTT. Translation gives CASSFGTSGTDTQYF.

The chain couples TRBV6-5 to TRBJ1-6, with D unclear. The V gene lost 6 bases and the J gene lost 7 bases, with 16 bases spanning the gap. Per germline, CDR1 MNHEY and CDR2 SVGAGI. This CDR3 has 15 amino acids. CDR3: CASSSLVGPNSPLHF. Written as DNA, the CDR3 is TGTGCCAGCAGCTCCCTTGTAGGACCGAATTCACCCCTCCACTTT.

Written as DNA, the CDR3 is TGTGCCAGCAGCCAGGATCTTCTTTCCTACGAGCAGTACTTC. Translating it yields CASSQDLLSYEQYF. V is TRBV9 and J is TRBJ2-7; no definite D call. The CDR3 runs to 14 residues. Germline values: CDR1 SGDLS, CDR2 YYNGEE. Trimming left V 4 bases short and J 1 base short, with 12 bases between.

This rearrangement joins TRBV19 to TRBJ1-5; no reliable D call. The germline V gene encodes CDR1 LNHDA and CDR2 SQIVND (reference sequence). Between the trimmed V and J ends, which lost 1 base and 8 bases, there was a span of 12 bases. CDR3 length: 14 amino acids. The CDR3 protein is CASSIVARPEPQHF. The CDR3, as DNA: TGTGCCAGTAGTATAGTCGCTAGGCCTGAGCCCCAGCATTTT.

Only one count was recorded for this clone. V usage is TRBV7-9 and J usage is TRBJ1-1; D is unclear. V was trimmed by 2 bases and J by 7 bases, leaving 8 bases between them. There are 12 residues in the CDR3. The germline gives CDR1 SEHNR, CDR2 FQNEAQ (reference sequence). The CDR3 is CASSLSDGEAFF. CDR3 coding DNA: TGTGCCAGCAGCTTAAGTGATGGTGAAGCTTTCTTT.

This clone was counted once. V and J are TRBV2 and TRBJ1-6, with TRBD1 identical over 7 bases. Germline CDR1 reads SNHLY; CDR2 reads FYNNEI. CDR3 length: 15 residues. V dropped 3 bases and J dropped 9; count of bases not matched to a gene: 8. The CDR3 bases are TGTGCCAGCAGTGAGCTGCAGGGGGGTAGTTCACCCCTCCACTTT. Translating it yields CASSELQGGSSPLHF.

The CDR3 DNA follows: TGTGCCAGCAGCTCGGTCGGGGGCTCTGGGGCCAACGTCCTGACTTTC. This encodes CASSSVGGSGANVLTF. The rearrangement links TRBV7-9 to TRBJ2-6; possible D gene TRBD2, 6 bases. V gave up 4 bases and J gave up 0 bases, with 10 bases separating them. Germline V gene sequence: CDR1 SEHNR, CDR2 FQNEAQ (reference sequence). CDR3 length equals 16 residues.

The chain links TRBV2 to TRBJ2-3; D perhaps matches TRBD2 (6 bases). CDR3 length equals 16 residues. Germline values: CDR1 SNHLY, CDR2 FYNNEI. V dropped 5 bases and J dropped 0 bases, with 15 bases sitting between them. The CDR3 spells CASSLPGDTSTDTQYF. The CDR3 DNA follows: TGTGCCAGCAGTCTACCGGGGGATACTAGCACAGATACGCAGTATTTT. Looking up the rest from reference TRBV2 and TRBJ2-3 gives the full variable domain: EPEVTQTPSHQVTQMGQEVILRCVPISNHLYFYWYRQILGQKVEFLVSFYNNEISEKSEIFDDQFSVERPDGSNFTLKIRSTKLEDSAMYFCASSLPGDTSTDTQYFGPGTRLTVL.

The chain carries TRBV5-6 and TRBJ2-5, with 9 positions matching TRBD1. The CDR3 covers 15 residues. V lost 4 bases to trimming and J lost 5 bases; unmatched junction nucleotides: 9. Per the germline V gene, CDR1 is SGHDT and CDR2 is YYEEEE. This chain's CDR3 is CASSRATGGGETQYF. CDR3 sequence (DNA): TGTGCCAGCAGCCGCGCTACAGGGGGCGGCGAGACCCAGTACTTC. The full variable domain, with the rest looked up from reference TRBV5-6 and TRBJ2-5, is DAGVTQSPTHLIKTRGQQVTLRCSPKSGHDTVSWYQQALGQGPQFIFQYYEEEERQRGNFPDRFSGHQFPNYSSELNVNALLLGDSALYLCASSRATGGGETQYFGPGTRLLVL.

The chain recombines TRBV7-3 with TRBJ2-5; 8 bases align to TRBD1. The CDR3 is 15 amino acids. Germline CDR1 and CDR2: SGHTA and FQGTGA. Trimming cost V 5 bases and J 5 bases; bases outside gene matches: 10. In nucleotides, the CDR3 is TGTGCCAGCAGCCCCCAGGGGGCCGAAGGGGAGACCCAGTACTTC. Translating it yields CASSPQGAEGETQYF.

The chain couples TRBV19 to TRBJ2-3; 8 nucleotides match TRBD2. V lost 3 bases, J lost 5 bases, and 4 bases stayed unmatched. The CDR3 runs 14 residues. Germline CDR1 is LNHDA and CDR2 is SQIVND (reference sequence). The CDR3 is CASSIGLAGDTQYF. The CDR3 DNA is TGTGCCAGTAGTATCGGACTAGCAGGAGATACGCAGTATTTT.

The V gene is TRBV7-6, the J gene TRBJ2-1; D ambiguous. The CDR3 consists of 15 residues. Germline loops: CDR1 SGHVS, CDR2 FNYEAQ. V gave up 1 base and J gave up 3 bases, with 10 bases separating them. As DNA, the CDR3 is TGTGCCAGCAGCTTAGTGGGTCCACGCTACAATGAGCAGTTCTTC. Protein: CASSLVGPRYNEQFF.

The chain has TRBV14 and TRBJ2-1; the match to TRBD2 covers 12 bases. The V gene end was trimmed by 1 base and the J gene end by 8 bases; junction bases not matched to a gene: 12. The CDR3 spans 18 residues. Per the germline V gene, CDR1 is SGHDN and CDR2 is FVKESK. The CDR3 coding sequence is TGTGCCAGCAGCCAAGGTTTCGGGCTAGCGGGGGGGCTCGATGAGCAGTTCTTC. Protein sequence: CASSQGFGLAGGLDEQFF.

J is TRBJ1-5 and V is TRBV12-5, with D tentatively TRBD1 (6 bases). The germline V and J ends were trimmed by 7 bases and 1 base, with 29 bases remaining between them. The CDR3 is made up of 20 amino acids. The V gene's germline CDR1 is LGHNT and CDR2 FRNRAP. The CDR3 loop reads CASAKSRGEGTALSNQPQHF. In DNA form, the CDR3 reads TGTGCTAGTGCCAAATCGAGGGGGGAGGGGACGGCCCTAAGCAATCAGCCCCAGCATTTT. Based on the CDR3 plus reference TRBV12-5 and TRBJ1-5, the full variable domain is DARVTQTPRHKVTEMGQEVTMRCQPILGHNTVFWYRQTMMQGLELLAYFRNRAPLDDSGMPKDRFSAEMPDATLATLKIQPSEPRDSAVYFCASAKSRGEGTALSNQPQHFGDGTRLSIL.

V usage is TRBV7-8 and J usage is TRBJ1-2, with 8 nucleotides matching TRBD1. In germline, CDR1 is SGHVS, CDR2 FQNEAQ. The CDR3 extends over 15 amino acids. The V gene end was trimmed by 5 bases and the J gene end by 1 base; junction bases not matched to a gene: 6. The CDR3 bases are TGTGCCAGCAGCGCGGCAGGGGGCGATAACTATGGCTACACCTTC. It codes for CASSAAGGDNYGYTF.

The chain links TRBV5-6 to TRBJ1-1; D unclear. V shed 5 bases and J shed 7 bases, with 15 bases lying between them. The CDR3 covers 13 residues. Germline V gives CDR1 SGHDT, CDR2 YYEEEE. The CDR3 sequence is CASRLAAWGEAFF. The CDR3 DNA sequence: TGTGCCAGCAGGCTAGCGGCGTGGGGTGAAGCTTTCTTT. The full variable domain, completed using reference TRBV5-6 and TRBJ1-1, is DAGVTQSPTHLIKTRGQQVTLRCSPKSGHDTVSWYQQALGQGPQFIFQYYEEEERQRGNFPDRFSGHQFPNYSSELNVNALLLGDSALYLCASRLAAWGEAFFGQGTRLTVV.

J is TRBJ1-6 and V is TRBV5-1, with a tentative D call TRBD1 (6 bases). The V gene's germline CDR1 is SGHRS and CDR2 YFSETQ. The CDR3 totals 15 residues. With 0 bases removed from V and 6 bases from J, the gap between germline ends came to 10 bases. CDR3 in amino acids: CASSLAGQFNSPLHF. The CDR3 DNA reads TGCGCCAGCAGCTTGGCCGGACAGTTTAATTCACCCCTCCACTTT.

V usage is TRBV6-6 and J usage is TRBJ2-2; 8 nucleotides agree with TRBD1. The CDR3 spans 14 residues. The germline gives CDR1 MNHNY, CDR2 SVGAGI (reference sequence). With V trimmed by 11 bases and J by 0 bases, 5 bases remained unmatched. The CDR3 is CAGKGQANTGELFF. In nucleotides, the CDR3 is TGTGCCGGAAAGGGACAGGCGAACACCGGGGAGCTGTTTTTT.

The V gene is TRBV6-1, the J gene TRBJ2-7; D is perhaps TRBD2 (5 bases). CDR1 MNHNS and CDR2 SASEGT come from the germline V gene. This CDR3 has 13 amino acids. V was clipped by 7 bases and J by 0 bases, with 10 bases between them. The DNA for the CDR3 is TGTGCCAGCACTCGGGGTAGCTCCTACGAGCAGTACTTC. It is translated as CASTRGSSYEQYF.

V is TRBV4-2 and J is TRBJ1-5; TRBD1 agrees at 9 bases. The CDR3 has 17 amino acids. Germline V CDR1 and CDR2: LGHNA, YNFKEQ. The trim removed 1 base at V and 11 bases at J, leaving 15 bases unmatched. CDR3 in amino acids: CASSQGRVRDRDATQHF. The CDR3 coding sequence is TGTGCCAGCAGCCAAGGAAGGGTGCGGGACAGGGATGCGACCCAGCATTTT.

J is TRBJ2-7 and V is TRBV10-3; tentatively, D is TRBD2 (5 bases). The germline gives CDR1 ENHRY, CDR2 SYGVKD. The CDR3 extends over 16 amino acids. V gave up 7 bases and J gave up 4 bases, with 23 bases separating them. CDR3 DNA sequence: TGTGCCATCACCCCCTCCCCAATTCGGGGATCTTACGAGCAGTACTTC. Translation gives CAITPSPIRGSYEQYF.

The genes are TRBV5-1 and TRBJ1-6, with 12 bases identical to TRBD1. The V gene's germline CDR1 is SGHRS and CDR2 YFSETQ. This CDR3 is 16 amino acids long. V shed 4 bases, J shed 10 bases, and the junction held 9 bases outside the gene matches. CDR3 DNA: TGCGCCAGCAGCCCGGGGGACAGGGGGCCGGGGTCACCCCTCCACTTT. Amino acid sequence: CASSPGDRGPGSPLHF.

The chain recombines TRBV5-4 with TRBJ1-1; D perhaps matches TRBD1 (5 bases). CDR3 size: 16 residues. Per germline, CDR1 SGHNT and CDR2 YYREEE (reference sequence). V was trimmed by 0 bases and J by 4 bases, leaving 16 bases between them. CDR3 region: CASSLVGNAGLTEAFF. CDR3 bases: TGTGCCAGCAGCTTGGTTGGAAATGCGGGGCTCACTGAAGCTTTCTTT.

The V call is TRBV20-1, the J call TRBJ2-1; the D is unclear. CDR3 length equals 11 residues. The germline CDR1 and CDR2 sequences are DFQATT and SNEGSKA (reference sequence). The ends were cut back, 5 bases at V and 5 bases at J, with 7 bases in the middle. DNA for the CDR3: TGCAGTGCTTGGAATAACAATGAGCAGTTCTTC. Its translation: CSAWNNNEQFF.

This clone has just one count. CDR3 sequence (DNA): TGCGCCAGCAGCCAAGATTACCCGGGGGGGCCGACCCAGGCAGATACGCAGTATTTT. Its translation: CASSQDYPGGPTQADTQYF. This chain uses TRBV4-1 with TRBJ2-3; 8 bases map to TRBD2. This CDR3 spans 19 amino acids. The V gene end was trimmed by 0 bases and the J gene end by 4 bases; junction bases not matched to a gene: 15. CDR1 MGHRA and CDR2 YSYEKL come from the germline V gene.